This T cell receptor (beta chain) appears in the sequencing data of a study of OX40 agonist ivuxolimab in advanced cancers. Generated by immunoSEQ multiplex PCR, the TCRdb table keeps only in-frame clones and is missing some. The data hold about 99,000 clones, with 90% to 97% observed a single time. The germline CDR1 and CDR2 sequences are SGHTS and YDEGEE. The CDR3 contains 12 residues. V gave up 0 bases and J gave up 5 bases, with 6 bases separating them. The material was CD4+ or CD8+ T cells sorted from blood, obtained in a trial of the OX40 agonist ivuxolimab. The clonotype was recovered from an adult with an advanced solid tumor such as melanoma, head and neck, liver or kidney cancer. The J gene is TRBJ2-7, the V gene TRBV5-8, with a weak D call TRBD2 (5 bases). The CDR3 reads CASSLDGDEQYF. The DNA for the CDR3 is TGTGCCAGCAGCTTGGACGGGGACGAGCAGTACTTC. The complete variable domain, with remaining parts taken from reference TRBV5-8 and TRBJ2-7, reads EAGVTQSPTHLIKTRGQQATLRCSPISGHTSVYWYQQALGLGLQFLLWYDEGEERNRGNFPPRFSGRQFPNYSSELNVNALELEDSALYLCASSLDGDEQYFGPGTRLTVT.